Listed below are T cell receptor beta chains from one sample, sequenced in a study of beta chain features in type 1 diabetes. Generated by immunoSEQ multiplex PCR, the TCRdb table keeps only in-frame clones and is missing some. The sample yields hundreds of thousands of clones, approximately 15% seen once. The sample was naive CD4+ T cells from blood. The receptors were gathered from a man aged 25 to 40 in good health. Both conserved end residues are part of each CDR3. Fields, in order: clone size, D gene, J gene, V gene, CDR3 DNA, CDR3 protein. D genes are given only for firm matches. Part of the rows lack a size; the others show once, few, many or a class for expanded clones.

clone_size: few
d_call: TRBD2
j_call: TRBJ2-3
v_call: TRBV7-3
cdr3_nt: TGTGCCAGCAGCTATAGCGGGATGGGCACAGATACGCAGTATTTT
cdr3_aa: CASSYSGMGTDTQYF

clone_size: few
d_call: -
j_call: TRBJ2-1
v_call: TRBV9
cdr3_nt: TGTGCCAGCAGGGCTACGGGACGGTCCTACAATGAGCAGTTCTTC
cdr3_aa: CASRATGRSYNEQFF

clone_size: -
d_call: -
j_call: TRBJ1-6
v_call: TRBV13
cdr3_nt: TGTGCCAGCAGCTTACGGCAGTTTAATTCACCCCTCCACTTT
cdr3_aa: CASSLRQFNSPLHF

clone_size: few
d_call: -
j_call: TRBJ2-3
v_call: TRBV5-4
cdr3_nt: TGTGCCAGCGGAACTAGCACAGATACGCAGTATTTT
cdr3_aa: CASGTSTDTQYF

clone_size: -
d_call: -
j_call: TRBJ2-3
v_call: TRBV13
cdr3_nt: TGTGCCAGCAGCTTCCTTGGTACGGATACGCAGTATTTT
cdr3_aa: CASSFLGTDTQYF

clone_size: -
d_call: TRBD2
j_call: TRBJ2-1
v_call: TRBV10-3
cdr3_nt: TGTGCCATCAGAGCGGGGGGCGTGAATGAGCAGTTCTTC
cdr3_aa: CAIRAGGVNEQFF

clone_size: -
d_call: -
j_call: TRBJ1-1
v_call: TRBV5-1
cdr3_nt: TGCGCCAGCAGCTTGGCAGGGGCTGGGAGCACTGAAGCTTTCTTT
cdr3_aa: CASSLAGAGSTEAFF

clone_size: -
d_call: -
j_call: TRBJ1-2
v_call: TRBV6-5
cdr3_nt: TGTGCCAGCAGTCGGTCGCCCAGGGGCGGAGGCTACACCTTC
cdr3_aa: CASSRSPRGGGYTF

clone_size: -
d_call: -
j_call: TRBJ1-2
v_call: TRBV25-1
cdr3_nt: TGTGCCAGCAGTGGAGACAGATCCCAAAACTATGGCTACACCTTC
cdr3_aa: CASSGDRSQNYGYTF

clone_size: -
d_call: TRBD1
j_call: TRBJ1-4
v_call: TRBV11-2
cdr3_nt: TGTGCCAGCAGCTTACGAACAGGGGCCCAGTTTTTT
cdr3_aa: CASSLRTGAQFF

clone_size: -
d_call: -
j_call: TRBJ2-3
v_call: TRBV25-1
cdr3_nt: TGTGCCAGCAGTGAAGGTGCGGAACTCACAGATACGCAGTATTTT
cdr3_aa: CASSEGAELTDTQYF

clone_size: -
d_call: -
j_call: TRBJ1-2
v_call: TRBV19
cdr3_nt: TGTGCCAGTAGAATCGGCCGGCGAGGCTACACCTTC
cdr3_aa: CASRIGRRGYTF

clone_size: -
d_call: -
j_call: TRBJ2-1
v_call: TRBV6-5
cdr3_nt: TGTGCCAGCAGGCCCTTGGGACCCAAAAACAATGAGCAGTTCTTC
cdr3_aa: CASRPLGPKNNEQFF

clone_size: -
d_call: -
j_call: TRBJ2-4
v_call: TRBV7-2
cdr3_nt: TGTGCCAGCAGCTCTACAGGACGGCCGCCAAACATTCAGTACTTC
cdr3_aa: CASSSTGRPPNIQYF

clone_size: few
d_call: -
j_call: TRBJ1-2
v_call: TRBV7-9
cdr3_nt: TGTGCCAGCAGCTTGACAGACTATGGCTACACCTTC
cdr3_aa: CASSLTDYGYTF

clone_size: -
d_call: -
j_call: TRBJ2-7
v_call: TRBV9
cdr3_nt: TGTGCCAGCAGCCCTCCCTCCGGGGCCGAGCAGTACTTC
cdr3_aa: CASSPPSGAEQYF

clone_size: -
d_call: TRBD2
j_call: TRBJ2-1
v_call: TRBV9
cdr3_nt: TGTGCCAGCAGCGTAAGACTAGCGTCCGATGAGCAGTTCTTC
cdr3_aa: CASSVRLASDEQFF

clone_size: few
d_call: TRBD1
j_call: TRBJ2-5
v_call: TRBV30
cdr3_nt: TGTGCCTGGAGAGTTGCAGGGGGCCGCACAGAGACCCAGTACTTC
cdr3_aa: CAWRVAGGRTETQYF

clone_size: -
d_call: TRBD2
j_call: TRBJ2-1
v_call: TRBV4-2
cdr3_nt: TGTGCCAGCAGCCACAGAGCTGGGACTAGCGGGAGAAATGAGCAGTTCTTC
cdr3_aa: CASSHRAGTSGRNEQFF

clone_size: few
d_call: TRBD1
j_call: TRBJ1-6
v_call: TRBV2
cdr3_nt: TGTGCCAGCAGTACCGACAGGGCTTCACCCCTCCACTTT
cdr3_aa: CASSTDRASPLHF

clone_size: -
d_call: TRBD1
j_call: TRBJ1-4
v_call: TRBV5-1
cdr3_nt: TGCGCCAGCAGCCCCAGGGGGCAGGATGAAAAACTGTTTTTT
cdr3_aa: CASSPRGQDEKLFF

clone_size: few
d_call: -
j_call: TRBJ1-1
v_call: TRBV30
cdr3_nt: TGTGCCTGGAGTGGCCTGACTGAAGCTTTCTTT
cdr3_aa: CAWSGLTEAFF

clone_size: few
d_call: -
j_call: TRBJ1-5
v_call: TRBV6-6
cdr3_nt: TGTGCCAGCACCGACATGGGGTTGGGGGTTGACTTTTCCCAGCATTTT
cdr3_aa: CASTDMGLGVDFSQHF

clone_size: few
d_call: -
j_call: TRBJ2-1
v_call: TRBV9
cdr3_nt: TGTGCCAGCAGCGTAGGTACAGGGCCCTCCTACAATGAGCAGTTCTTC
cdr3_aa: CASSVGTGPSYNEQFF

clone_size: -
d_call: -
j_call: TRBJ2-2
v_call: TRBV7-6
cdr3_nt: TGTGCCAGCAGCCCTGGACAGGGGGAGCTGTTTTTT
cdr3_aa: CASSPGQGELFF

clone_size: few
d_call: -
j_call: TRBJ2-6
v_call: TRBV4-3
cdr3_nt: TGCGCCAGCAGCCAAGAAGGGCAGGGCCTCTCTGGGGCCAACGTCCTGACTTTC
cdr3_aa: CASSQEGQGLSGANVLTF

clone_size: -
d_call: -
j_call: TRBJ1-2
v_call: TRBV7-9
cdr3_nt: TGTGCCAGCTGGGCCAGGGATGCTACTTCTGGGGGCTACACCTTC
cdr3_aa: CASWARDATSGGYTF

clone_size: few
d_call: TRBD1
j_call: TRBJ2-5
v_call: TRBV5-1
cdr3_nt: TGCGCCAGCAGTCGGGACAGGCCCCCGGGTTCGGTCCAGTACTTC
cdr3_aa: CASSRDRPPGSVQYF

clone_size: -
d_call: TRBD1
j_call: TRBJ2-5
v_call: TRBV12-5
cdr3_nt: TGTGCTAGTGGTTTGGGGACAGGGGGAGAGACCCAGTACTTC
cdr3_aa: CASGLGTGGETQYF

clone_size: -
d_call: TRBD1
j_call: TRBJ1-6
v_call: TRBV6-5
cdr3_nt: TGTGCCAGCAGTTACTCGCCCGGGACAGGGGATTCACCCCTCCACTTT
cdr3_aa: CASSYSPGTGDSPLHF

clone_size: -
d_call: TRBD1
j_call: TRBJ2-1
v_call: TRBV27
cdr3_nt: TGTGCCAGCCTGGGACAGGGGGCGTGGAATGAGCAGTTCTTC
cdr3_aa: CASLGQGAWNEQFF

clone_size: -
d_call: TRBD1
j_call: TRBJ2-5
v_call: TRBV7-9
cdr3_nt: TGTGCCAGCAGCAACAGGGGGCAAGAGACCCAGTACTTC
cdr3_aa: CASSNRGQETQYF

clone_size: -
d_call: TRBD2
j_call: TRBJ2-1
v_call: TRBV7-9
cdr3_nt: TGTGCCAGCCCCCGGGAGGGAAGTGAGCAGTTCTTC
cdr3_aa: CASPREGSEQFF

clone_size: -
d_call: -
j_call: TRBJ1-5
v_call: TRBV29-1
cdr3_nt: TGCAGCGTCCCAAGTGGGGTTTGGGGTCAGCCCCAGCATTTT
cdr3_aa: CSVPSGVWGQPQHF

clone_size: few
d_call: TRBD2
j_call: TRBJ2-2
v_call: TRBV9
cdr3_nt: TGTGCCAGCAGCGTATTCTCACTAGCGGGAGTCGGGGAGCTGTTTTTT
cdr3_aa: CASSVFSLAGVGELFF

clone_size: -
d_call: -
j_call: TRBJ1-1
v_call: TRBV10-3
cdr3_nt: TGTGCCATCACAAAGTGGGGGAACACTGAAGCTTTCTTT
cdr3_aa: CAITKWGNTEAFF

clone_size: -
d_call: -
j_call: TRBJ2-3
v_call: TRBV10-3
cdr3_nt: TGTGCCATCAGAGGAGGGGGCACAGATACGCAGTATTTT
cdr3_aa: CAIRGGGTDTQYF

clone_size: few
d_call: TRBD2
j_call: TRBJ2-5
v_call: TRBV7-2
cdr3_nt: TGTGCCAGCAGCTTTTCGGGGCCTAGCGGGGCAGAGACCCAGTACTTC
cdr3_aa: CASSFSGPSGAETQYF

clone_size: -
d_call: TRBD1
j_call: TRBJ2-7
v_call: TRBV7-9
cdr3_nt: TGTGCCAGCAGCTTATCAGGGACAGGGAGTCACGAGCAGTACTTC
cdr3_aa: CASSLSGTGSHEQYF

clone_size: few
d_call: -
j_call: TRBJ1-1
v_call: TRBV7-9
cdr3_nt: TGTGCCAGCAGCCCCGGCGGGGAGAACACTGAAGCTTTCTTT
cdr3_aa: CASSPGGENTEAFF

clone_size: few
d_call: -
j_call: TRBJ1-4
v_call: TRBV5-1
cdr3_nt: TGCGCCAGCAGCTTGGACCCGTTGGGGGAGGGCGAAAAACTGTTTTTT
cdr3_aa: CASSLDPLGEGEKLFF

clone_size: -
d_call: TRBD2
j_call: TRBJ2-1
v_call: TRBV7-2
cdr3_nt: TGTGCCAGCAGCGGAACTAGCGGGAGTCGCAATGAGCAGTTCTTC
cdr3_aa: CASSGTSGSRNEQFF

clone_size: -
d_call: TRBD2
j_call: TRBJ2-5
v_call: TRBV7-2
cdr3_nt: TGTGCCAGCAGCCAGGGGACTAGCGGGAGGAGAGTAGTGAAGACCCAGTACTTC
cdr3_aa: CASSQGTSGRRVVKTQYF

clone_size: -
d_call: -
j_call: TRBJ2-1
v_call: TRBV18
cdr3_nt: TGTGCCAGCTCACCTAAGGGGATTTACAATGAGCAGTTCTTC
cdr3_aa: CASSPKGIYNEQFF

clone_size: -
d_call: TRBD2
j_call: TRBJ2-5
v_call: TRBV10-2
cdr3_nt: TGCGCCAGCATCACGGGGGGGCAAGAGACCCAGTACTTC
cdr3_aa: CASITGGQETQYF